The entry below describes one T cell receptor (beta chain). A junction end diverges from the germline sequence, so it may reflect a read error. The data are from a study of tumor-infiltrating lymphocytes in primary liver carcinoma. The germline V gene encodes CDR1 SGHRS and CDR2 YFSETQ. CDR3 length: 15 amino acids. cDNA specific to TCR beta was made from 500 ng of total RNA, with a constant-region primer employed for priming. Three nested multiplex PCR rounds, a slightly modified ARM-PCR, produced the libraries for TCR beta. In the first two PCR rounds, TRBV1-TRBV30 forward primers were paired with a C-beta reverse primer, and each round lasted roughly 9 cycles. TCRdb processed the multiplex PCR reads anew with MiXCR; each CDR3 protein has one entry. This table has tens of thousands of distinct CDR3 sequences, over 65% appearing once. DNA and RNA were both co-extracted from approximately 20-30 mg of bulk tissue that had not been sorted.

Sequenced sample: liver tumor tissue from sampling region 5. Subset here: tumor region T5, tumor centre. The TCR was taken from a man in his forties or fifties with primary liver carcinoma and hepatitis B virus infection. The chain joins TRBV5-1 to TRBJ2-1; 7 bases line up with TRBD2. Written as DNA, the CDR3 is TGCGCCAGCAGCCCGGTGGGGGGGTCGAACAATGAGCGGTTCTTT. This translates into CASSPVGGSNNERFF. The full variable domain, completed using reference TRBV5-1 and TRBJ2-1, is KAGVTQTPRYLIKTRGQQVTLSCSPISGHRSVSWYQQTPGQGLQFLFEYFSETQRNKGNFPGRFSGRQFSNSRSEMNVSTLELGDSALYLCASSPVGGSNNERFFGPGTRLTVL.